This T cell receptor (beta chain) was observed in a study of blood T cell repertoires in COVID-19. Looking at the study overall: Sources were T cells, B-cell-depleted T cells, or PBMCs; the material itself was cDNA or gDNA.

This clone is a singleton in its sample. Germline CDR1 is MNHEY and CDR2 is SVGAGI. With 6 bases removed from V and 3 bases from J, the gap between germline ends came to 15 bases. This CDR3 spans 15 amino acids. Produced via immunoSEQ multiplex PCR; TCRdb's table is partial and in-frame only. The sample carries about 310,000 clones, 85% recorded once. This rearrangement joins TRBV6-5 to TRBJ1-5; a possible D gene is TRBD1 (6 bases). This clonotype was obtained from a woman aged 30 to 39 who had been exposed to COVID-19. The sample was PBMCs or T cells enriched from blood (not recorded which). For the CDR3, the DNA is TGTGCCAGCAGACCTCCGGGACACATCAATCAGCCCCAGCATTTT. Its protein product is CASRPPGHINQPQHF.